These T cell receptor beta chains were read from a single sample in a study of blood T cell repertoires in COVID-19. Some clones are missing from TCRdb's copy, which holds only in-frame ones; the method was immunoSEQ multiplex PCR. The sample contains under 150,000 clones, about 79% of which appear only once. The specimen sequenced was PBMCs or T cells enriched from blood (not recorded which). The receptors here all came from a woman in her forties or fifties who had recovered from COVID-19. The CDR3 runs from the conserved cysteine through the conserved F or W. Each record gives: D gene, clone size, V gene, J gene, CDR3 DNA, CDR3 protein. The D gene is left open where the match is weak. Expanded clones get a size class; other rows say once, few or many, or leave the size out.

d_gene: TRBD2
abundance: -
v_gene: TRBV11-2
j_gene: TRBJ2-1
CDR3nt: TGTGCCAGCAGCTTAGACTTGGCTAGCGGGAGGGCGGGTTATGAGCAGTTCTTC
CDR3aa: CASSLDLASGRAGYEQFF

d_gene: TRBD1
abundance: -
v_gene: TRBV7-6
j_gene: TRBJ1-5
CDR3nt: TGTGCCAGCAGCGTTGGGGCAGGGGGGAATCAGCCCCAGCATTTT
CDR3aa: CASSVGAGGNQPQHF

d_gene: -
abundance: -
v_gene: TRBV29-1
j_gene: TRBJ2-6
CDR3nt: TGCAGCGTTGCGATCCGGGGTTTCACTGGGGCCAACGTCCTGACTTTC
CDR3aa: CSVAIRGFTGANVLTF

d_gene: -
abundance: -
v_gene: TRBV27
j_gene: TRBJ2-7
CDR3nt: TGTGCCAGCAGTTTATTCGGGGCGGGAAGTAGATCCTACGAGCAGTACTTC
CDR3aa: CASSLFGAGSRSYEQYF

d_gene: TRBD1
abundance: -
v_gene: TRBV19
j_gene: TRBJ2-1
CDR3nt: TGTGCCAGTAGTGACGGACAGGCCCTTTACAATGAGCAGTTCTTC
CDR3aa: CASSDGQALYNEQFF

d_gene: TRBD1
abundance: -
v_gene: TRBV7-6
j_gene: TRBJ2-3
CDR3nt: TGTGCCAGCAGCTTTCGACAGGGGGCAGATACGCAGTATTTT
CDR3aa: CASSFRQGADTQYF

d_gene: TRBD2
abundance: -
v_gene: TRBV28
j_gene: TRBJ2-7
CDR3nt: TGTGCCAGCAGTGCGGGGACTAGCGGTTGGGGAGGGGAGCAGTACTTC
CDR3aa: CASSAGTSGWGGEQYF

d_gene: -
abundance: -
v_gene: TRBV7-9
j_gene: TRBJ2-3
CDR3nt: TGTGCCAGCAGCTTACAATCGGGACTGACCACAGATACGCAGTATTTT
CDR3aa: CASSLQSGLTTDTQYF

d_gene: TRBD1
abundance: few
v_gene: TRBV19
j_gene: TRBJ2-3
CDR3nt: TGTGCCAGTAGTCCCGGGACAGGGGCCGGAGATACGCAGTATTTT
CDR3aa: CASSPGTGAGDTQYF

d_gene: TRBD1
abundance: -
v_gene: TRBV12-5
j_gene: TRBJ1-1
CDR3nt: TGTGCTAGTGGTTTAGAGGGGGCCACTGAAGCTTTCTTT
CDR3aa: CASGLEGATEAFF

d_gene: TRBD1
abundance: few
v_gene: TRBV18
j_gene: TRBJ2-7
CDR3nt: TGTGCCAGCTCACCGAGACAGGGGTACGAGCAGTACTTC
CDR3aa: CASSPRQGYEQYF

d_gene: -
abundance: -
v_gene: TRBV14
j_gene: TRBJ1-6
CDR3nt: TGTGCCAGCAGCCAAGGGGGCAATAATTCACCCCTCCACTTT
CDR3aa: CASSQGGNNSPLHF

d_gene: TRBD2
abundance: -
v_gene: TRBV5-1
j_gene: TRBJ2-3
CDR3nt: TGCGCCAGCAGCGGCGGAGGACTAGCGGGGGACCTCACAGATACGCAGTATTTT
CDR3aa: CASSGGGLAGDLTDTQYF

d_gene: TRBD2
abundance: -
v_gene: TRBV27
j_gene: TRBJ2-1
CDR3nt: TGTGCCAGCAGCAGACTAGCGGGGTTGAATGAGCAGTTCTTC
CDR3aa: CASSRLAGLNEQFF

d_gene: -
abundance: once
v_gene: TRBV5-4
j_gene: TRBJ1-2
CDR3nt: TGTGCCAGCAGCCCGTTGGGGCTCAACTATGGCTACACCTTC
CDR3aa: CASSPLGLNYGYTF

d_gene: TRBD2
abundance: -
v_gene: TRBV7-3
j_gene: TRBJ2-1
CDR3nt: TGTGCCAGCAGCCGCGGACTAGCGAACTATGAGCAGTTCTTC
CDR3aa: CASSRGLANYEQFF

d_gene: -
abundance: -
v_gene: TRBV28
j_gene: TRBJ1-6
CDR3nt: TGTGCCAGCACCCCCGGGTGGGGGCAGGGGATTTCACCCCTCCACTTT
CDR3aa: CASTPGWGQGISPLHF

d_gene: -
abundance: -
v_gene: TRBV6-6
j_gene: TRBJ2-7
CDR3nt: TGTGCCAGCAGTTTGGAGGATCCTATTGGGGAGCAGTACTTC
CDR3aa: CASSLEDPIGEQYF

d_gene: -
abundance: -
v_gene: TRBV30
j_gene: TRBJ1-1
CDR3nt: TGTGCCTGGAGTCGGGGGGATAAAGGGAGGACTGAAGCTTTCTTT
CDR3aa: CAWSRGDKGRTEAFF

d_gene: -
abundance: once
v_gene: TRBV12-3/TRBV12-4
j_gene: TRBJ1-1
CDR3nt: TGTGCCAGCAGTTTCGGACAGACCACTGAAGCTTTCTTT
CDR3aa: CASSFGQTTEAFF

d_gene: -
abundance: -
v_gene: TRBV7-9
j_gene: TRBJ2-2
CDR3nt: TGTGCCAGCAGCTTAAGGGGCAGGACCACCGGGGAGCTGTTTTTT
CDR3aa: CASSLRGRTTGELFF

d_gene: -
abundance: -
v_gene: TRBV27
j_gene: TRBJ1-1
CDR3nt: TGTGCCAGCAGTCCCTGGGAGGGAATGAACACTGAAGCTTTCTTT
CDR3aa: CASSPWEGMNTEAFF

d_gene: TRBD1
abundance: -
v_gene: TRBV19
j_gene: TRBJ1-2
CDR3nt: TGTGCCAGTAGTATGGTCAGGGGGCCTGATGGCTACACCTTC
CDR3aa: CASSMVRGPDGYTF

d_gene: -
abundance: -
v_gene: TRBV19
j_gene: TRBJ2-7
CDR3nt: TGTGCCAGTAGTATAGCGTCAGATTCCTACGAGCAGTACTTC
CDR3aa: CASSIASDSYEQYF

d_gene: -
abundance: -
v_gene: TRBV9
j_gene: TRBJ2-3
CDR3nt: TGTGCCAGCAGCGGCGGGCAGGGGATGCATACGCAGTATTTT
CDR3aa: CASSGGQGMHTQYF

d_gene: -
abundance: -
v_gene: TRBV29-1
j_gene: TRBJ1-1
CDR3nt: TGCAGCGTTGGATTTGGCAGGGGATCGTACACTGAAGCTTTCTTT
CDR3aa: CSVGFGRGSYTEAFF

d_gene: TRBD2
abundance: -
v_gene: TRBV6-5
j_gene: TRBJ2-4
CDR3nt: TGTGCCAGCAGTCCAAATAGCGGGAGTATAAACATTCAGTACTTC
CDR3aa: CASSPNSGSINIQYF